What follows is one T cell receptor (beta chain) and its context. Its antigen is as yet unknown. A much larger clone lies a single base off, so this may be a read error. This CDR3 has 14 residues. Germline values: CDR1 DFQATT, CDR2 SNEGSKA (reference sequence). V dropped 0 bases and J dropped 2 bases, with 10 bases sitting between them. The data derive from a study of blood T cells in healthy people across ages. Background on the study: Template switching picked up about one barcoded beta molecule for each two T cells. Study findings and constraints: Comparison with aged donors showed that long-lived donors had more naive CD4+ cells and higher diversity. Diversity was estimated from one million T cells, and these estimates were considered underestimates.

PCR was performed a second time for roughly 7 to 11 cycles using a sample-barcoded 5' primer and a J-beta primer mix. All cDNA molecules were each tagged by a template-switch adaptor with 12 random nucleotides. TCRdb re-analysed the 5' RACE reads in MiXCR, keeping a single row per CDR3 protein. The table records around 1,500,000 distinct CDR3 sequences, around 42% of them present only once. Sequencing input: blood. The V gene is TRBV20-1, the J gene TRBJ1-2, with D hard to call. The clonotype was recovered from a woman aged 18-29 years in good health. DNA for the CDR3: TGCAGTGCTAGAGATGAGCTGGGCAACTATGGCTACACCTTC. It encodes CSARDELGNYGYTF.